This TCR beta chain stems from a study of blood T cell repertoires in COVID-19. Study context: From the United States, Italy and Spain came samples of acute and convalescent COVID-19. PBMCs, B-cell-depleted T cells, or T cells were the source of the cDNA or gDNA that made up the material.

Under the authors' procedure: Quantification of nucleated cells was approximated via reference gene primer amplification. Clones were sequenced by immunoSEQ multiplex PCR, and TCRdb holds only the in-frame ones, with some missing. V and J calls and clone size follow that table, whereas D and trimming were derived from the DNA. The table lists 300,000 or so clones, around 88% of them singletons. Per the germline V gene, CDR1 is SGDLS and CDR2 is YYNGEE. V shed 2 bases, J shed 8 bases, and the junction held 6 bases outside the gene matches. This CDR3 has 13 amino acids. This clonotype was obtained from a woman between 25 and 40 years old who had recovered from COVID-19. Source material: peripheral blood. This rearrangement joins TRBV9 to TRBJ1-2; TRBD1 matches 7 bases. CDR3 sequence (DNA): TGTGCCAGCAGCGTCGGGACAGATGGGGGCTACACCTTC. It specifies CASSVGTDGGYTF.